Listed here is a single T cell receptor beta chain. The target antigen is unknown. The data belong to a study of blood T cells in healthy people across ages. Study-level findings and limits: Unsorted PBMCs prevented conclusive naive versus antigen-experienced comparison.

V lost 0 bases, J lost 2 bases, and 8 bases lay in between. Per germline, CDR1 LGHNA and CDR2 YNFKEQ. The CDR3 length is 14 residues. A second about 6 to 11 cycle PCR used barcoded and J-beta primers. TCRdb called the 5' RACE reads again in MiXCR, with one record for every CDR3 protein. The table shows roughly 1.5 million distinct CDR3 sequences, with under 55% occurring only once. Material: blood. This TCR derives from a woman aged 18-35 years in good health. The chain couples TRBV4-2 to TRBJ2-7, with D uncertain. The CDR3 here is CASSQDPSAYEQYF. CDR3 bases: TGTGCCAGCAGCCAAGATCCCTCAGCCTACGAGCAGTACTTC.